This note documents a single T cell receptor (beta chain) sequence. This entry belongs to a study of blood T cells in healthy people across ages. The V and J ends lost 5 bases and 2 bases, in that order; junction bases with no gene match: 6. Germline CDR1 is MNHEY and CDR2 is SVGAGI. The CDR3 runs 15 residues. Primed by a sample-barcoded 5' primer and a J-beta primer mix, a second PCR proceeded for about 7 to 11 cycles. TCRdb processed the 5' RACE reads anew with MiXCR; each CDR3 protein has one entry. The sample has 700,000 to 950,000 distinct CDR3 sequences, roughly 64% seen once. The source of this sequence is a man in his thirties or forties in good health. The sequenced sample consisted of blood. The chain couples TRBV6-5 to TRBJ2-7; 10 bases match TRBD1. Here the CDR3 DNA reads TGTGCCAGCAGTCAGGGACAGGGGTGGCCCTACGAGCAGTACTTC. This sequence encodes CASSQGQGWPYEQYF.